These T cell receptor beta chains were read from a single sample in a study of shared clonotypes between healthy human individuals. Method: immunoSEQ multiplex PCR; TCRdb's copy keeps in-frame clones and lacks some. The repertoire holds a few million clones, with just under 95% as singletons. Source material: naive CD8+ T cells from PBMCs. Source of these receptors: a man aged 18-30 years in good health. Some clones in this sample may be carry-over from other donors' samples. Both conserved end residues are part of each CDR3. The order of the fields is clone size, J gene, V gene, D gene, CDR3 protein, CDR3 DNA. The D gene is left open where the match is weak. Not every row has a clone size; where given, it reads once, few, many or a size class.

NA	TRBJ2-7	TRBV27	NA	CASSFPGTTYEQYF	TGTGCCAGCAGTTTTCCAGGTACAACCTACGAGCAGTACTTC
NA	TRBJ1-2	TRBV27	NA	CASTHGGGRGGYTF	TGTGCCAGCACTCACGGGGGCGGCCGGGGGGGCTACACCTTC
NA	TRBJ2-7	TRBV7-9	NA	CASSLVDSSPSYEQYF	TGTGCCAGCAGCTTAGTCGACAGCTCCCCCTCCTACGAGCAGTACTTC
NA	TRBJ2-1	TRBV27	NA	CASSAQDRSSYNEQFF	TGTGCCAGCAGTGCCCAAGACAGGAGCTCCTACAATGAGCAGTTCTTC
NA	TRBJ1-2	TRBV9	NA	CASSPNSGGPYGYTF	TGTGCCAGCAGCCCCAACTCTGGGGGGCCCTATGGCTACACCTTC
once	TRBJ1-4	TRBV28	TRBD1	CASSFRDRGHPTNEKLFF	TGTGCCAGCAGTTTTCGGGACAGGGGACACCCAACTAATGAAAAACTGTTTTTT
NA	TRBJ1-1	TRBV19	NA	CASSPNRADTEAFF	TGTGCCAGTAGTCCTAACAGGGCGGACACTGAAGCTTTCTTT
NA	TRBJ2-1	TRBV14	NA	CASSPTSYNEQFF	TGTGCCAGCAGCCCTACATCCTACAATGAGCAGTTCTTC
NA	TRBJ1-5	TRBV11-2	NA	CASSLDFSNQPQHF	TGTGCCAGCAGCTTAGATTTCAGTAATCAGCCCCAGCATTTT
NA	TRBJ2-5	TRBV10-3	NA	CAISESDEQETQYF	TGTGCCATCAGTGAGTCGGACGAGCAAGAGACCCAGTACTTC
NA	TRBJ1-4	TRBV14	NA	CASSQDAYRNEKLFF	TGTGCCAGCAGCCAAGATGCGTACCGAAATGAAAAACTGTTTTTT
NA	TRBJ1-5	TRBV28	TRBD1	CASSFRKGTEDYSNQPQHF	TGTGCCAGCAGTTTTCGAAAGGGGACAGAAGACTATAGCAATCAGCCCCAGCATTTT
NA	TRBJ1-5	TRBV27	NA	CASSPEKNQPQHF	TGTGCCAGCAGTCCCGAGAAAAATCAGCCCCAGCATTTT
NA	TRBJ2-5	TRBV11-1	NA	CASSFDPLETQYF	TGTGCCAGCAGCTTCGATCCCCTAGAGACCCAGTACTTC
NA	TRBJ2-3	TRBV4-1	NA	CASSQVGPREDTQYF	TGCGCCAGCAGCCAAGTTGGGCCGAGAGAAGATACGCAGTATTTT
NA	TRBJ1-1	TRBV6-5	NA	CASSYSDRSMNTEAFF	TGTGCCAGCAGTTACTCAGACAGGTCGATGAACACTGAAGCTTTCTTT
NA	TRBJ1-2	TRBV5-6	NA	CASSLLGATHGYTF	TGTGCCAGCAGCTTGCTCGGCGCCACCCATGGCTACACCTTC
NA	TRBJ1-1	TRBV19	TRBD1	CASSTPTGSANTEAFF	TGTGCCAGTAGTACGCCGACAGGGAGCGCGAACACTGAAGCTTTCTTT
NA	TRBJ2-6	TRBV7-9	NA	CASSLLGSGANVLTF	TGTGCCAGCAGCTTACTTGGGTCTGGGGCCAACGTCCTGACTTTC
NA	TRBJ1-1	TRBV27	NA	CASRLTGSRTEAFF	TGTGCCAGCAGACTAACAGGGTCGCGAACTGAAGCTTTCTTT
few	TRBJ2-7	TRBV6-1	NA	CASSYQGHEQYF	TGTGCCAGCAGTTATCAGGGCCACGAGCAGTACTTC
NA	TRBJ2-7	TRBV6-5	NA	CASSYRPGYEQYF	TGTGCCAGCAGTTACCGTCCGGGTTACGAGCAGTACTTC
NA	TRBJ2-1	TRBV9	NA	CASSAWGDEQFF	TGTGCCAGCAGCGCCTGGGGCGATGAGCAGTTCTTC
NA	TRBJ1-1	TRBV7-6	TRBD1	CASSLGQRGAFVEAFF	TGTGCCAGCAGCTTGGGACAGCGGGGCGCGTTTGTCGAAGCTTTCTTT
NA	TRBJ1-3	TRBV9	NA	CASSVGPGNTIYF	TGTGCCAGCAGCGTAGGGCCTGGAAACACCATATATTTT
NA	TRBJ2-3	TRBV27	TRBD2	CASRTGLAGWFGTDTQYF	TGTGCCAGCAGGACTGGACTAGCGGGCTGGTTCGGCACAGATACGCAGTATTTT
NA	TRBJ2-1	TRBV18	NA	CASSPRGAGNEQFF	TGTGCCAGCTCACCACGGGGGGCGGGAAATGAGCAGTTCTTC
NA	TRBJ1-1	TRBV6-6	NA	CASSYSFGGPGGEAFF	TGTGCCAGCAGTTACTCCTTTGGAGGGCCGGGCGGGGAAGCTTTCTTT
NA	TRBJ1-1	TRBV4-1	NA	CASSQGDGRPNTEAFF	TGCGCCAGCAGCCAAGGGGACGGACGACCGAACACTGAAGCTTTCTTT
NA	TRBJ2-1	TRBV9	TRBD1	CASSAGQKNEQFF	TGTGCCAGCAGCGCGGGACAGAAAAATGAGCAGTTCTTC
NA	TRBJ2-7	TRBV2	NA	CASSENPYGYEQYF	TGTGCCAGCAGTGAGAATCCGTATGGCTACGAGCAGTACTTC
NA	TRBJ2-7	TRBV28	NA	CASSFRPSEQYF	TGTGCCAGCAGTTTTCGGCCATCCGAGCAGTACTTC
few	TRBJ1-1	TRBV13	NA	CASSSLAGDEAFF	TGTGCCAGCAGCTCCCTGGCAGGGGATGAAGCTTTCTTT
NA	TRBJ2-7	TRBV4-3	NA	CASSQGSGFGNEQYF	TGCGCCAGCAGCCAAGGATCGGGGTTCGGCAACGAGCAGTACTTC
NA	TRBJ2-7	TRBV4-1	TRBD1	CASSRGQGYEQYF	TGCGCCAGCAGCCGCGGACAGGGCTACGAGCAGTACTTC
NA	TRBJ2-1	TRBV7-9	NA	CASSLASGRANEQFF	TGTGCCAGCAGCTTAGCGAGTGGGCGGGCCAATGAGCAGTTCTTC
NA	TRBJ1-1	TRBV28	NA	CASSLMAGDLKTEAFF	TGTGCCAGCAGTTTAATGGCAGGGGACCTGAAGACTGAAGCTTTCTTT
NA	TRBJ1-1	TRBV27	NA	CASSFAGELGEAFF	TGTGCCAGCAGTTTTGCAGGGGAGTTAGGTGAAGCTTTCTTT
NA	TRBJ1-1	TRBV19	NA	CASISDENSNTEAFF	TGTGCCAGTATTTCCGACGAAAATTCGAACACTGAAGCTTTCTTT
NA	TRBJ2-1	TRBV15	NA	CATSRDDSYNEQFF	TGTGCCACCAGCAGAGATGACTCCTACAATGAGCAGTTCTTC
NA	TRBJ1-1	TRBV9	NA	CASSATDGGMNTEAFF	TGTGCCAGCAGTGCCACCGACGGGGGCATGAACACTGAAGCTTTCTTT
NA	TRBJ2-3	TRBV9	NA	CASSVVRQGRGTDTQYF	TGTGCCAGCAGCGTAGTGAGGCAGGGACGGGGCACAGATACGCAGTATTTT
NA	TRBJ2-7	TRBV28	TRBD1	CASSLGQAGEQYF	TGTGCCAGCAGTCTGGGACAGGCTGGCGAGCAGTACTTC
NA	TRBJ1-1	TRBV2	NA	CASSEAGANTEAFF	TGTGCCAGCAGTGAAGCCGGGGCGAACACTGAAGCTTTCTTT
NA	TRBJ2-1	TRBV10-3	TRBD2	CASTAREGHEQFF	TGTGCCAGTACAGCCCGGGAGGGTCATGAGCAGTTCTTC
NA	TRBJ1-1	TRBV28	NA	CASTLDNMNTEAFF	TGTGCCAGCACCCTGGACAACATGAACACTGAAGCTTTCTTT
NA	TRBJ2-7	TRBV27	NA	CASGARAPVSVYEQYF	TGTGCCAGCGGGGCCAGGGCGCCGGTATCGGTTTACGAGCAGTACTTC
NA	TRBJ2-7	TRBV4-1	TRBD2	CASSQVGTSEQYF	TGCGCCAGCAGCCAGGTGGGGACTAGCGAGCAGTACTTC
NA	TRBJ2-7	TRBV14	NA	CASSQDRSNTYEQYF	TGTGCCAGCAGCCAAGATAGGAGTAATACCTACGAGCAGTACTTC
NA	TRBJ2-1	TRBV7-6	TRBD2	CASSLSGSINEQFF	TGTGCCAGCAGCTTAAGCGGGAGCATCAATGAGCAGTTCTTC
NA	TRBJ1-4	TRBV7-8	NA	CASSFLFSGTEDATNEKLFF	TGTGCCAGCAGCTTCCTATTTTCCGGGACGGAAGATGCAACTAATGAAAAACTGTTTTTT
NA	TRBJ2-7	TRBV2	TRBD1	CAVQLGGTYEQYF	TGTGCCGTCCAATTAGGGGGCACCTACGAGCAGTACTTC
NA	TRBJ2-1	TRBV10-1	TRBD2	CASSDLREGPNEQFF	TGCGCCAGCAGTGATTTGCGGGAGGGCCCCAATGAGCAGTTCTTC
NA	TRBJ2-2	TRBV15	NA	CATSAGAAGELFF	TGTGCCACCAGCGCTGGAGCAGCCGGGGAGCTGTTTTTT
NA	TRBJ2-7	TRBV7-6	TRBD1	CASSSQTQGVYEQYF	TGTGCCAGCAGCTCCCAAACCCAGGGGGTATACGAGCAGTACTTC